This T cell receptor beta chain comes out of a study of Ad26.COV2.S vaccination and SARS-CoV-2 variants. Regarding the study as a whole: The TCR-based breadth and depth measures might underestimate overall T cell responses. Substantial breadth in spike-specific CD8+ and CD4+ T cell responses was reportedly seen after vaccination. Greater spike-specific TCR breadth was seen in vaccine recipients than in placebo recipients.

Remarks on this clone: Its specificity is not known.

The data were produced by immunoSEQ multiplex PCR, yet TCRdb's version contains in-frame clones alone and is incomplete. The table includes some 350,000 clones, 92% detected once. Germline V gives CDR1 MNHEY, CDR2 SVGAGI. V dropped 6 bases and J dropped 0 bases, with 8 bases sitting between them. This CDR3 is 14 amino acids long. This receptor was obtained from a human donor who had recovered from COVID-19. The chain recombines TRBV6-5 with TRBJ1-4, with no clear D. The specimen was peripheral blood, collected after recovery from COVID-19. The CDR3 reads CASRPLATNEKLFF. The DNA for the CDR3 is TGTGCCAGCAGGCCGCTCGCAACTAATGAAAAACTGTTTTTT.